This paragraph reports one T cell receptor beta chain. The data were produced by immunoSEQ multiplex PCR, yet TCRdb's version contains in-frame clones alone and is incomplete. The repertoire has 130,000 or so clones, about 96% of them found once; the top ten carry roughly 0.45%. The source of the sample is a study of T cell changes during pregnancy in multiple sclerosis. CDR1 and CDR2 (germline): MNHEY, SVGAGI. Trimming at V came to 1 base and at J to 1 base, leaving 4 bases not matched to a gene. The CDR3 loop spans 16 amino acids. The sequencing here drew on peripheral blood, taken after pregnancy. The J gene is TRBJ2-1, the V gene TRBV6-5; 7 bases map to TRBD1. This receptor was obtained from a female donor with multiple sclerosis, enrolled in a pregnancy study. The CDR3 sequence: CASSYFGTDSYNEQFF. CDR3 sequence (DNA): TGTGCCAGCAGTTACTTCGGGACAGATTCCTACAATGAGCAGTTCTTC.